Listed here is a single TCR beta chain. Its antigen remains unidentified. The data were obtained in a study of immune evolution from preneoplasia to lung adenocarcinoma. Study conclusions and caveats: Highest clonality occurred in KRAS-mutant, not EGFR-mutant or double wild-type, nodules. Normal lung had the highest top T cell clone frequencies. Normal lung had highest clonality; later lesions appeared denser, more diverse.

TCRdb's copy holds only in-frame clones and misses some; the assay was immunoSEQ multiplex PCR. The data contain more than 6,500 clones, roughly 74% of them singletons. Patient tissue came from resections in Japan or China, 2014–2017. Sequencing used FFPE atypical adenomatous hyperplasia tissue from the lung. Subset given: atypical adenomatous hyperplasia (AAH), lung preneoplasia. The sequence derives from a donor at least 70 years old with lung adenocarcinoma. Some clones in this sample may be carry-over from other donors' samples.

In DNA, the CDR3 is TGTGCCAGCAGCTCTACAGGGTTGGCTGGCTACACCTTC. Its translation is CASSSTGLAGYTF. The chain links TRBV5-4 to TRBJ1-2; TRBD1 is a possible D gene (6 bases). Germline V gene data show CDR1 as SGHNT and CDR2 as YYREEE (reference sequence). Between the trimmed V and J ends, which lost 3 bases and 7 bases, there was a span of 13 bases. CDR3 length equals 13 residues.